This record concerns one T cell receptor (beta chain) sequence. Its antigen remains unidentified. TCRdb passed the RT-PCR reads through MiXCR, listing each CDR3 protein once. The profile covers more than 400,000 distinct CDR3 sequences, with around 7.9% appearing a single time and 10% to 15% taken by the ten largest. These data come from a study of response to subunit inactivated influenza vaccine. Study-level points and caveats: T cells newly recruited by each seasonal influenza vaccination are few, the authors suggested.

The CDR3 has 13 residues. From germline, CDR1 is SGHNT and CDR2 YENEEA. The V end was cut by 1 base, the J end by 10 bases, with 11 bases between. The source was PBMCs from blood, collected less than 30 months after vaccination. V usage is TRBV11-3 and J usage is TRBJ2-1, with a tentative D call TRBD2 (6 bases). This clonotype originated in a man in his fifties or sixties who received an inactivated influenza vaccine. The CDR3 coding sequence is TGTGCCAGCAGCTTAGGAGTAGCGGAAGAGCAGTTCTTC. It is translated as CASSLGVAEEQFF. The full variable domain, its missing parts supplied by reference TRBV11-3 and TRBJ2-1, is EAGVVQSPRYKIIEKKQPVAFWCNPISGHNTLYWYLQNLGQGPELLIRYENEEAVDDSQLPKDRFSAERLKGVDSTLKIQPAELGDSAVYLCASSLGVAEEQFFGPGTRLTVL.